Each of the 24 T cell receptor beta chains below was sequenced from the same sample in a study of neurological immune-mediated disorders. TCRdb re-analysed the 5' RACE reads in MiXCR, keeping a single row per CDR3 protein. Of roughly 100,000 distinct CDR3 sequences listed, 3.5% are singletons. The material sequenced was PBMCs. Source of these receptors: a woman aged 18-35 years with multiple sclerosis.

Concerning this clonotype itself: A read error may produce the germline difference seen at one junction end. This rearrangement joins TRBV7-2 to TRBJ2-3; D ambiguous. Per the germline V gene, CDR1 is SGHTA and CDR2 is FQGNSA. CDR3 size: 13 residues. The CDR3 protein is CTSSLTATDKQYF. The CDR3 nucleotides read TGTACCAGCAGCTTAACAGCCACAGATAAGCAGTATTTT.

About this clonotype: Possible read error: a much larger clone is one base away. For the CDR3, the DNA is TGTGCCAGCAGCAAAAACGGTCACAAAAAAATTCAGTACTTC. Its translation: CASSKNGHKKIQYF. V gene TRBV28 combines with J gene TRBJ2-4; D unresolved. Germline CDR1 MDHEN, CDR2 SYDVKM. The CDR3 covers 14 residues. The whole variable domain, remainder taken from reference TRBV28 and TRBJ2-4, is DVKVTQSSRYLVKRTGEKVFLECVQDMDHENMFWYRQDPGLGLRLIYFSYDVKMKEKGDIPEGYSVSREKKERFSLILESASTNQTSMYLCASSKNGHKKIQYFGAGTRLSVL.

This clonotype was counted many times. The chain employs TRBV20-1 and TRBJ1-4; 7 nucleotides line up with TRBD1. Unmatched junction bases numbered 17, after V lost 3 bases and J lost 10 bases. Germline V gene data show CDR1 as DFQATT and CDR2 as SNEGSKA (reference sequence). The CDR3 spans 16 residues. The chain's CDR3 is CSASITGTATRGKLFF. The DNA of the CDR3 is TGCAGTGCTAGCATCACCGGGACAGCAACTAGGGGAAAACTGTTTTTT.

This clonotype was counted many times. This rearrangement joins TRBV5-1 to TRBJ2-7; D ambiguous. V was clipped by 0 bases and J by 5 bases, with 12 bases between them. The germline V gene has CDR1 SGHRS and CDR2 YFSETQ. The CDR3 runs 14 residues. DNA of the CDR3: TGCGCCAGCAGCTTGGTGGCGACAAATGACGAGCAGTACTTC. This gives the protein CASSLVATNDEQYF.

The sample holds many counts of this clonotype. The V and J genes are TRBV4-1 and TRBJ1-1, with D uncertain. CDR3 length equals 15 residues. Germline CDR1 reads MGHRA; CDR2 reads YSYEKL. Trimming removed 6 bases at V and 2 bases at J, with 16 bases between. CDR3 bases: TGCGCCAGCAGGGGGATCCGGGCCAAAAACACTGAAGCTTTCTTT. Its protein is CASRGIRAKNTEAFF.

In this sample, this clonotype turned up many times. The chain recombines TRBV5-1 with TRBJ2-1; 7 bases match TRBD1. This CDR3 is built from 18 residues. With 4 bases clipped from V and 10 bases from J, the junction kept 23 bases outside the gene matches. Germline CDR1 SGHRS, CDR2 YFSETQ. CDR3 DNA: TGCGCCAGCAGCAAGCAACCAACAGGGGCCGTCACCGGGTTGGAGCAGTTCTTC. Translation: CASSKQPTGAVTGLEQFF. Full variable domain (remainder filled in from reference TRBV5-1 and TRBJ2-1): KAGVTQTPRYLIKTRGQQVTLSCSPISGHRSVSWYQQTPGQGLQFLFEYFSETQRNKGNFPGRFSGRQFSNSRSEMNVSTLELGDSALYLCASSKQPTGAVTGLEQFFGPGTRLTVL.

The table lists this clonotype with many counts. The CDR3 coding sequence is TGCGCCAGCAGCTTGGGAACGGGGGGGAACACTGAAGCTTTCTTT. Its translation is CASSLGTGGNTEAFF. The chain couples TRBV5-1 to TRBJ1-1; weak D call: TRBD1 (5 bases). Trimming cost V 0 bases and J 1 base, with 10 bases left between them. CDR1 is SGHRS, CDR2 YFSETQ, per germline. The CDR3 is 15 residues long.

This clonotype was detected ten times or more. This chain uses TRBV5-5 with TRBJ2-2; no firm D call. The V end was cut by 2 bases, the J end by 6 bases, with 11 bases between. Germline lookup yields CDR1 SGHKS and CDR2 YYEKEE (reference sequence). The CDR3 consists of 14 residues. The CDR3 loop reads CASSFGFFAGELFF. CDR3 DNA: TGTGCCAGCAGCTTTGGATTTTTCGCCGGGGAGCTGTTTTTT.

As concerns this clonotype: A much larger clone is a single base away; this may be a read error. This chain uses TRBV5-1 with TRBJ2-3; 8 nucleotides line up with TRBD1. Germline V gives CDR1 SGHRS, CDR2 YFSETQ. The CDR3 is made up of 14 amino acids. The CDR3 DNA reads TGCGCCGGCAGCTTGGGACAGGCCACAGATACGCAGTATTTT. It yields the protein CAGSLGQATDTQYF.

There are many counts of this clonotype. V and J are TRBV7-2 and TRBJ1-4; weak D call: TRBD1 (5 bases). CDR3 size: 14 residues. V was pared by 3 bases and J by 3 bases, with 8 bases between. The V gene's germline CDR1 is SGHTA and CDR2 FQGNSA. The CDR3, as DNA: TGTGCCAGCAGCTTCCAGGGAGCTAATGAAAAACTGTTTTTT. Translation: CASSFQGANEKLFF. The entire variable domain, with the rest obtained from reference TRBV7-2 and TRBJ1-4, is as follows: GAGVSQSPSNKVTEKGKDVELRCDPISGHTALYWYRQSLGQGLEFLIYFQGNSAPDKSGLPSDRFSAERTGGSVSTLTIQRTQQEDSAVYLCASSFQGANEKLFFGSGTQLSVL.

This clonotype occurred many times. The chain joins TRBV7-2 to TRBJ1-5, with unresolved D. With 1 base removed from V and 3 bases from J, the gap between germline ends came to 10 bases. CDR1 and CDR2 from the germline V gene are SGHTA and FQGNSA. The CDR3 consists of 15 residues. The CDR3 protein is CASSLGAGINQPQHF. CDR3 nucleotide sequence: TGTGCCAGCAGCTTAGGGGCAGGAATCAATCAGCCCCAGCATTTT. Full variable domain (missing parts from reference TRBV7-2 and TRBJ1-5): GAGVSQSPSNKVTEKGKDVELRCDPISGHTALYWYRQSLGQGLEFLIYFQGNSAPDKSGLPSDRFSAERTGGSVSTLTIQRTQQEDSAVYLCASSLGAGINQPQHFGDGTRLSIL.

This clonotype was observed many times. The chain is built from TRBV5-6 and TRBJ1-1, with a weak D call TRBD1 (5 bases). Germline loops: CDR1 SGHDT, CDR2 YYEEEE. The CDR3 covers 14 residues. V lost 4 bases and J lost 3, with 13 bases in between. DNA of the CDR3: TGTGCCAGCAGCGCCCGGCAGGGTCACACTGAAGCTTTCTTT. Its translation is CASSARQGHTEAFF.

A word on this clonotype: A read error is possible here, since a much larger clone lies one base away. This chain joins TRBV15 and TRBJ1-2, with D possibly being TRBD1 (5 bases). This CDR3 contains 14 residues. The germline V gene has CDR1 LNHNV and CDR2 YYDKDF (reference sequence). The CDR3 nucleotides read TGTGCCACCATCAGAGATCTGTCAGGGTACGGCTACACCTTC. Its translation: CATIRDLSGYGYTF.

This clonotype was detected ten times or more. V and J are TRBV18 and TRBJ2-1; D uncertain. CDR3 size: 14 residues. The V gene lost 1 base and the J gene lost 7 bases, with 11 bases spanning the gap. Germline CDR1 KGHSH, CDR2 LQKENI. The CDR3, as DNA: TGTGCCAGCTCACCACTAGACCGAAGGAATGAGCAGTTCTTC. It encodes CASSPLDRRNEQFF.

This clonotype was found many times. The V call is TRBV7-8, the J call TRBJ2-3; D is undetermined. Germline assignment: CDR1 SGHVS and CDR2 FQNEAQ. V was pared by 5 bases and J by 1 base, with 10 bases between. The CDR3 is made up of 14 amino acids. The CDR3 reads CASSPSRGTDTQYF. The DNA of the CDR3 is TGTGCCAGCAGCCCAAGTAGGGGCACAGATACGCAGTATTTT.

The table lists this clonotype with many counts. The chain combines TRBV5-5 with TRBJ2-3; weak D call: TRBD1 (6 bases). Deletions cut 3 bases from V and 0 bases from J, with 11 bases between. The CDR3 is 15 residues long. The V gene's germline CDR1 is SGHKS and CDR2 YYEKEE (reference sequence). CDR3 DNA sequence: TGTGCCAGCAGCTCGAGACAGGCTAGCACAGATACGCAGTATTTT. Its translation: CASSSRQASTDTQYF. Combining the CDR3 with reference TRBV5-5 and TRBJ2-3 gives the whole variable domain DAGVTQSPTHLIKTRGQQVTLRCSPISGHKSVSWYQQVLGQGPQFIFQYYEKEERGRGNFPDRFSARQFPNYSSELNVNALLLGDSALYLCASSSRQASTDTQYFGPGTRLTVL.

This clonotype was counted ten times or more. The chain combines TRBV6-5 with TRBJ1-2; D possibly corresponds to TRBD1 (6 bases). The CDR3 contains 16 residues. V was trimmed by 2 bases and J by 5 bases, leaving 18 bases between them. CDR1 is MNHEY and CDR2 is SVGAGI in the germline V gene. The CDR3 coding sequence is TGTGCCAGCAGTTACCGGCCGACAGGTTCGAGATATGGCTACACCTTC. Protein product: CASSYRPTGSRYGYTF.

The rearrangement uses TRBV4-1 and TRBJ2-5; a possible D gene is TRBD2 (5 bases). Germline V gene data show CDR1 as MGHRA and CDR2 as YSYEKL. The CDR3 sequence is 12 residues long. V lost 0 bases and J lost 11, with 10 bases in between. DNA for the CDR3: TGCGCCAGCAGCCAAGATGGAGGTCGGCAGTACTTC. Its protein product is CASSQDGGRQYF.

This clonotype was counted ten times or more. J is TRBJ1-1 and V is TRBV6-1; 7 bases are shared with TRBD1. The germline CDR1 and CDR2 sequences are MNHNS and SASEGT. CDR3 length equals 17 residues. J was trimmed by 4 bases and V by 6 bases; bases with no gene match: 17. This CDR3 reads CASRTGFREPLGTEAFF. CDR3 nucleotides: TGTGCCAGCAGGACAGGGTTTCGGGAACCATTGGGCACTGAAGCTTTCTTT.

This clonotype has ten or more counts. The chain employs TRBV20-1 and TRBJ1-6; 10 nucleotides match TRBD1. Losses at the gene ends were 5 bases for V and 7 bases for J; bases not matched to a gene: 5. Germline V gene sequence: CDR1 DFQATT, CDR2 SNEGSKA (reference sequence). The CDR3 has 14 amino acids. The CDR3: CSADDRGLNSPLHF. DNA of the CDR3: TGCAGTGCTGATGACAGGGGGCTGAATTCACCCCTCCACTTT.

In this sample, this clonotype turned up many times. The chain recombines TRBV6-1 with TRBJ2-3; 8 positions agree with TRBD2. Germline V gives CDR1 MNHNS, CDR2 SASEGT. V was clipped by 4 bases and J by 3 bases; unmatched bases: 15. This CDR3 contains 18 residues. The CDR3 sequence: CASSGTPFSAGGTDTQYF. The CDR3 DNA follows: TGTGCCAGCAGTGGAACCCCATTTTCCGCGGGGGGTACAGATACGCAGTATTTT.

Ten or more counts support this clonotype. The chain has TRBV7-2 and TRBJ1-1; D might be TRBD1 (6 bases). This CDR3 is built from 15 residues. Germline CDR1 and CDR2: SGHTA and FQGNSA. Trimming cost V 3 bases and J 7 bases, with 18 bases left between them. The chain's CDR3 is CASSFRFRTVDEAFF. CDR3 bases: TGTGCCAGCAGCTTTCGGTTTCGGACAGTTGATGAAGCTTTCTTT. Full variable domain (outside the CDR3, taken from reference TRBV7-2 and TRBJ1-1): GAGVSQSPSNKVTEKGKDVELRCDPISGHTALYWYRQSLGQGLEFLIYFQGNSAPDKSGLPSDRFSAERTGGSVSTLTIQRTQQEDSAVYLCASSFRFRTVDEAFFGQGTRLTVV.

This clonotype was observed at least ten times. The chain links TRBV9 to TRBJ1-1; D is perhaps TRBD1 (6 bases). The V end lost 3 bases, the J end lost 3 bases, and 18 bases lay between the germline ends. The CDR3 contains 16 residues. From germline, CDR1 is SGDLS and CDR2 YYNGEE. As DNA, the CDR3 is TGTGCCAGCAGCGCCCGAGGGGGGGGAAGTGACACTGAAGCTTTCTTT. Protein product: CASSARGGGSDTEAFF.

This clonotype was seen repeatedly, ten times or more. The chain couples TRBV7-9 to TRBJ1-6; D ambiguous. The CDR3 extends over 16 amino acids. Germline-derived CDR1 and CDR2 are SEHNR and FQNEAQ (reference sequence). With 5 bases removed from V and 3 bases from J, the gap between germline ends came to 14 bases. The CDR3: CASSLLPPRYNSPLHF. The DNA of the CDR3 is TGTGCCAGCAGCCTCTTACCCCCACGCTATAATTCACCCCTCCACTTT.